The 6 T cell receptor beta chains listed next were all sequenced from one sample in a study of CXCR3-negative and CXCR3-positive naive CD8 T cells. In preparing the TRB cDNA libraries, 5' RACE with UMI labels was used. With the 5' RACE reads reprocessed, TCRdb shows one record per CDR3 protein and no DNA. The sample table sets out approximately 38,000 distinct CDR3 sequences. The sequenced material came from memory CD8+ T cells from blood. Every receptor here comes from a human donor in good health. Some clones in this sample may be carry-over from other donors' samples.

The CDR3 reads CASSPGTLYEQYF. The genes are TRBV6-5 and TRBJ2-7; no DNA is available, so the TRBD1 call from TCRdb remains unchecked. The CDR3 loop spans 13 amino acids. Germline values: CDR1 MNHEY, CDR2 SVGAGI.

The chain combines TRBV5-1 with TRBJ2-7; the D gene TCRdb calls, TRBD2, cannot be checked with no DNA. This CDR3 has 14 amino acids. Per the germline V gene, CDR1 is SGHRS and CDR2 is YFSETQ. The CDR3 protein is CASSLDRAGYEQYF.

This sequence joins TRBV28 and TRBJ2-5; the TRBD1 assignment by TCRdb is unverifiable without DNA. From germline, CDR1 is MDHEN and CDR2 SYDVKM. The CDR3 runs to 14 residues. CDR3: CASTPGTPSETQYF.

The rearrangement links TRBV28 to TRBJ2-7; lacking DNA, the TRBD1 call made by TCRdb goes unchecked. Germline loops: CDR1 MDHEN, CDR2 SYDVKM. The CDR3 runs to 15 residues. CDR3 residues: CASSYDMTGGIEQYF.

The gene calls are TRBV11-2 and TRBJ2-7; TCRdb's assignment of TRBD1 cannot be checked, as there is no DNA. CDR1 is SGHAT and CDR2 is FQNNGV in the germline V gene. CDR3 length: 14 amino acids. The CDR3 spells CASSFAGVSYEQYF.

The genes are TRBV7-9 and TRBJ1-1. The germline CDR1 and CDR2 sequences are SEHNR and FQNEAQ (reference sequence). This CDR3 is built from 13 residues. Here the CDR3 reads CATDAGLNTEAFF.